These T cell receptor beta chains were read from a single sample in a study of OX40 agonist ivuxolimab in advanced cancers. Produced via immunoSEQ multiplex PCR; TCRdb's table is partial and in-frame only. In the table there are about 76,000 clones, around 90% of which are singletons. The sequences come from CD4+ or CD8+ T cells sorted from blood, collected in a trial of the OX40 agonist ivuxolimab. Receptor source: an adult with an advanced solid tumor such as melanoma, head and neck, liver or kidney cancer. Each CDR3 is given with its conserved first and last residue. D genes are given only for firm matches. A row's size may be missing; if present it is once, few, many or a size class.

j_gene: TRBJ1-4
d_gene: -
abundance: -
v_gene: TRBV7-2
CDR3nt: TGTGCCAGCAGTTCGGACTGGTATAATGAAAAACTGTTTTTT
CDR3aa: CASSSDWYNEKLFF

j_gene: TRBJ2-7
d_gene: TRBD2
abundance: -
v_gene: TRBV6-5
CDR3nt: TGTGCCAGCAGTTACGGGGAGGGAACCTACGAGCAGTACTTC
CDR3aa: CASSYGEGTYEQYF

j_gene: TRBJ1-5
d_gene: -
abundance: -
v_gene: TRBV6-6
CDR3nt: TGTGCCAGCAGTTACTCCCGGGAGAGTCAGCCCCAGCATTTT
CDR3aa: CASSYSRESQPQHF

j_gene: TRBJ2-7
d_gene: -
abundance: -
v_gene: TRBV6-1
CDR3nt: TGTGCCAGCAGTGTCCGTTGGGACTACGAGCAGTACTTC
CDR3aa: CASSVRWDYEQYF

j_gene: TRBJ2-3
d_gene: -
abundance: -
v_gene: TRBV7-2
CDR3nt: TGTGCCAGCAGCTTAGTCTGGGGCAGCCTCACAGATGCGCAGTATTTT
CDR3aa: CASSLVWGSLTDAQYF

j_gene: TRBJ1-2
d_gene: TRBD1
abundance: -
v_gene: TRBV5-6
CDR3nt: TGTGCCAGCAGCTTAACAGGGGAGATCTATGGCTACACCTTC
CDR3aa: CASSLTGEIYGYTF

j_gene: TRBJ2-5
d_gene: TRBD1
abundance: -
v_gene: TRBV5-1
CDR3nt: TGCGCCAGCAGCGCGAATGACAGGGCCCAAGAGACCCAGTACTTC
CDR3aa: CASSANDRAQETQYF

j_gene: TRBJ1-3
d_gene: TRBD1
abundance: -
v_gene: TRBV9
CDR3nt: TGTGCCAGCAGCGTAGACCCGGGGGACAGCTCTGGAAACACCATATATTTT
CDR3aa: CASSVDPGDSSGNTIYF

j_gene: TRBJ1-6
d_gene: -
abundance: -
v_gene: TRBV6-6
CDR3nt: TGTGCCAGCAGTTACTCGACAGCGTCTAATTCACCCCTCCACTTT
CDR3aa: CASSYSTASNSPLHF

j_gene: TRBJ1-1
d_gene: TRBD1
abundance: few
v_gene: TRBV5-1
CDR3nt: TGCGCCAGCCGACAGGGAGTGGGTAACACTGAAGCTTTCTTT
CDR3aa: CASRQGVGNTEAFF

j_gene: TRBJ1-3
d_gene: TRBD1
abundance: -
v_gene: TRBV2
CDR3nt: TGTGCCAGCCTGATGGGACAGCAAGAGTCTGGAAACACCATATATTTT
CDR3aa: CASLMGQQESGNTIYF

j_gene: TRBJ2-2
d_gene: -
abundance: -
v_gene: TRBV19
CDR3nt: TGTGCCAGTCGTCCCCCCCGGGGAGGAAACACCGGGGAGCTGTTTTTT
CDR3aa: CASRPPRGGNTGELFF

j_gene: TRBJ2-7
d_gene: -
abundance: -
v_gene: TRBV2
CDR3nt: TGTGCCAGCAGTGAAGCTCGACAAAACGTCGAGCAGTACTTC
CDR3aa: CASSEARQNVEQYF

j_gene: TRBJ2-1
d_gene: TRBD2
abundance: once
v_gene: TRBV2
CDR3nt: TGTGCCAGCAGTGAGCGGGGGGCGAGCTCCTACAATGAGCAGTTCTTC
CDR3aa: CASSERGASSYNEQFF

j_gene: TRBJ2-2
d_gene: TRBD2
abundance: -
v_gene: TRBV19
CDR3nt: TGTGCCAGTACCCGGGAGACAGCGGGGGCCACCGGGGAGCTGTTTTTT
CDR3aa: CASTRETAGATGELFF

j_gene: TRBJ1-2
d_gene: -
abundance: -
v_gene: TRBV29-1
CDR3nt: TGCAGCGTTGCACAGGGTAAGGGCTACACCTTC
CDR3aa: CSVAQGKGYTF

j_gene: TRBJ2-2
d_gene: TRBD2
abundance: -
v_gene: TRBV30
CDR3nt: TGTGCCTGGAGTCCAAGCGGGACTAGCGGGTCCGGGGAGCTGTTTTTT
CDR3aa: CAWSPSGTSGSGELFF

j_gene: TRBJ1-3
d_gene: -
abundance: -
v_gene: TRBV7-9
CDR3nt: TGTGCCAGCAGCTTCGTCAGGGGCACTGGAAACACCATATATTTT
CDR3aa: CASSFVRGTGNTIYF

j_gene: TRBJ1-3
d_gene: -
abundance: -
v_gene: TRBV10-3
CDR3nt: TGTGCCATCAGTGAGCCCAGGGCTGGAAACACCATATATTTT
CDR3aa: CAISEPRAGNTIYF

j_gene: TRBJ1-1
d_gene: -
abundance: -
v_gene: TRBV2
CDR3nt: TGTGCCAGCAGTCGGGATTCTCCAATTCACACTGAAGCTTTCTTT
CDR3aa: CASSRDSPIHTEAFF

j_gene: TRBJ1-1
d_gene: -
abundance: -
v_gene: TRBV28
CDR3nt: TGTGCCAGCAGTCCCCCGACAGGTGGGCTTTCGGCAGCTTTCTTT
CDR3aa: CASSPPTGGLSAAFF

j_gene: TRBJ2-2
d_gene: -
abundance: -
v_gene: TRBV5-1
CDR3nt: TGCGCCAGCAGGCAGGAACAGAGGAACACCGGGGAGCTGTTTTTT
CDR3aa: CASRQEQRNTGELFF

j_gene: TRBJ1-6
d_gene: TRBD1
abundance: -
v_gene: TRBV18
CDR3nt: TGTGCCAGCTCATCTGACAGGGGATATAATTCACCCCTCCACTTT
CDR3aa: CASSSDRGYNSPLHF

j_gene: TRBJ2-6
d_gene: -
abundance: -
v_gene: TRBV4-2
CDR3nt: TGTGCCAGCAGCCAAGTGGCTTCCTCTGGGGCCAACGTCCTGACTTTC
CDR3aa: CASSQVASSGANVLTF

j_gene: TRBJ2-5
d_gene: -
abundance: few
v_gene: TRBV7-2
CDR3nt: TGTGCCAGCAGACCTTTTCGACAGGATCAAGAGACCCAGTACTTC
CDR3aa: CASRPFRQDQETQYF

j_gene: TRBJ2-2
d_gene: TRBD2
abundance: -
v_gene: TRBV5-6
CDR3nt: TGTGCCAGCAGCCGGGGGGAACACACCGGGGAGCTGTTTTTT
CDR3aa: CASSRGEHTGELFF

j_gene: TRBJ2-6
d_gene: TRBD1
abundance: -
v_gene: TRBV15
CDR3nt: TGTGCCACCAGCAGAGAGGGACAGGGCGCGGCTGGGGCCAACGTCCTGACTTTC
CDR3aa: CATSREGQGAAGANVLTF

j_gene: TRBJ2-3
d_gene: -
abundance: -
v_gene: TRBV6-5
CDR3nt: TGTGCCAGCAGTTTAAGGGGGTACGATACGCAGTATTTT
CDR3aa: CASSLRGYDTQYF

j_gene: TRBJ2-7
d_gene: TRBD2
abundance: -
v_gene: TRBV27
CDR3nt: TGTGCCAGCAGTTTTGGGACTAGCGGGATTAACGGTCCTTCCTACGAGCAGTACTTC
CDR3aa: CASSFGTSGINGPSYEQYF

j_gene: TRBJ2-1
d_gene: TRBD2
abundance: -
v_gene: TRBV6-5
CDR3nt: TGTGCCAGCAGTTACAGCGGGGGGGATTGGAATGAGCAGTTCTTC
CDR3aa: CASSYSGGDWNEQFF

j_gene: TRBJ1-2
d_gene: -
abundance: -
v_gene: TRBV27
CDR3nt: TGTGCCAGCAGGCACAGGGATGTCTATGGCTACACCTTC
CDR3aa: CASRHRDVYGYTF

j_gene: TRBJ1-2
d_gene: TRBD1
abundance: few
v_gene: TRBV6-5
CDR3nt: TGTGCCAGCAGTTACCAGGGACAGGGCCTTGGCTACACCTTC
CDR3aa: CASSYQGQGLGYTF

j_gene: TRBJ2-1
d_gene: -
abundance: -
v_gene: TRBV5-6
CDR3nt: TGTGCCAGCAGCTTGGACCTGGCCGATGAGCAGTTCTTC
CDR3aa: CASSLDLADEQFF

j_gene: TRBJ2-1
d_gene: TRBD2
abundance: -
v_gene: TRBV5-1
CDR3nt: TGCGCCAGCCGCCCGGGCGGGAGCTCCTACAATGAGCAGTTCTTC
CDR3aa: CASRPGGSSYNEQFF

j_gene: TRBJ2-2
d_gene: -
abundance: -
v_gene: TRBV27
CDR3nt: TGTGCCAGCAGTCCCGGAGCGGCTTCATTGCCCACCGGGGAGCTGTTTTTT
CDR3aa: CASSPGAASLPTGELFF

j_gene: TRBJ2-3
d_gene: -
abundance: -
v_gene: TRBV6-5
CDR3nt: TGTGCCACACTTAAGGGACCGGATAGCACAGATACGCAGTATTTT
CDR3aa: CATLKGPDSTDTQYF

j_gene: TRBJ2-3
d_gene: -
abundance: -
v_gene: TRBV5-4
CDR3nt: TGTGCCAGCAGCTTGAACAGGGGGGGAGATACGCAGTATTTT
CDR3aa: CASSLNRGGDTQYF

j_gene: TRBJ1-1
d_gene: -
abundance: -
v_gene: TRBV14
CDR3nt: TGTGCCAGCAGCCACCATCCCGGGGGGTCAGGGTGGGTGACTGAAGCTTTCTTT
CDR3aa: CASSHHPGGSGWVTEAFF

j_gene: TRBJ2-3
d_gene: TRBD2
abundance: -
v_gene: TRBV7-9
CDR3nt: TGTGCCAGCAGCTTAGGGGGAAGCGGGGCCCTTCTGTCGGGTACGCAGTATTTT
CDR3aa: CASSLGGSGALLSGTQYF

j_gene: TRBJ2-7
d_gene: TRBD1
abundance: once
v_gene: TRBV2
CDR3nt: TGTGCCAGCAGTGAAACGGCAGGGGGCTTTGACGAGCAGTACTTC
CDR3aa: CASSETAGGFDEQYF

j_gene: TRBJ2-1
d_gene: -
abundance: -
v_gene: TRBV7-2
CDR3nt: TGTGCCAGCAGCTTGCCAGGGAGGGGGTTTGAGCAGTTCTTC
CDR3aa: CASSLPGRGFEQFF